This T cell receptor (beta chain) was recovered during a study of neoadjuvant anti-PD-1 for oral cavity cancer. About the research overall: Before surgery, most patients got three to four biweekly 3 mg/kg nivolumab doses.

This clone appeared a few times. Produced via immunoSEQ multiplex PCR; TCRdb's table is partial and in-frame only. The sample includes about 11,000 clones, 52% of them seen just once. The receptor was derived from a person aged 35-79 years with oral cavity squamous cell carcinoma. The sample was tumor tissue, taken before nivolumab (anti-PD-1) treatment.

CDR3 amino acids: CASSLGQGGGEQYF. The CDR3 DNA is TGCGCCAGCAGCTTGGGTCAGGGAGGAGGCGAGCAGTACTTC. The chain links TRBV5-1 to TRBJ2-7, with a possible D match to TRBD2 (6 bases). Germline loops: CDR1 SGHRS, CDR2 YFSETQ. Deletions cut 0 bases from V and 6 bases from J, with 13 bases between. CDR3 length: 14 residues. Full variable domain (missing parts from reference TRBV5-1 and TRBJ2-7): KAGVTQTPRYLIKTRGQQVTLSCSPISGHRSVSWYQQTPGQGLQFLFEYFSETQRNKGNFPGRFSGRQFSNSRSEMNVSTLELGDSALYLCASSLGQGGGEQYFGPGTRLTVT.